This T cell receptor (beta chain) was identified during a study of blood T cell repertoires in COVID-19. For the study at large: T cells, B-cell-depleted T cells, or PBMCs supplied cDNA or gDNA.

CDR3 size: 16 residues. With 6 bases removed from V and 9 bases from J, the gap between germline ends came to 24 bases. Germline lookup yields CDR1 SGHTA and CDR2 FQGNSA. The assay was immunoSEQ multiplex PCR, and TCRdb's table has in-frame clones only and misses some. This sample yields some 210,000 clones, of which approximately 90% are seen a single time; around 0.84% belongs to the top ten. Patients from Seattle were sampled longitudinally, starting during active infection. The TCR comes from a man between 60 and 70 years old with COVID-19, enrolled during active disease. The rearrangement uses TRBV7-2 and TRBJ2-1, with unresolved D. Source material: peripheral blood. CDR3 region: CASSQASWWSSTEQFF. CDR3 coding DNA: TGTGCCAGCAGTCAAGCTTCCTGGTGGAGTAGCACTGAGCAGTTCTTC.